These 7 T cell receptor beta chains were all obtained from the same sample, sequenced in a study of identical twins. One entry per CDR3 protein results from TCRdb running MiXCR on the 5' RACE reads. This repertoire shows around 1.7 million distinct CDR3 sequences, under 35% found once; its top ten account for around 0.3%. Material: cord blood. The receptors here all came from a newborn girl in good health.

In its sample, this clonotype was seen many times. The chain joins TRBV4-1 to TRBJ2-3, with 7 bases matching TRBD1. Germline CDR1 and CDR2: MGHRA and YSYEKL. V lost 6 bases to trimming and J lost 2 bases; unmatched junction nucleotides: 2. The CDR3 spans 13 residues. In nucleotides, the CDR3 is TGCGCCAGCAGGGGGACAGCCACAGATACGCAGTATTTT. It is translated as CASRGTATDTQYF.

The gene calls are TRBV7-6 and TRBJ1-2; 7 nucleotides match TRBD1. V was pared by 5 bases and J by 0 bases, with 6 bases of the junction left unmatched. CDR1 SGHVS and CDR2 FNYEAQ come from the germline V gene. The CDR3 totals 15 residues. CDR3 coding DNA: TGTGCCAGCAGCGAGACAGGGAAGGCTAACTATGGCTACACCTTC. This encodes CASSETGKANYGYTF.

The genes are TRBV2 and TRBJ2-1; TRBD1 matches 9 bases. With 6 bases clipped from V and 2 bases from J, the junction kept 14 bases outside the gene matches. The CDR3 contains 18 residues. The germline CDR1 and CDR2 sequences are SNHLY and FYNNEI. DNA for the CDR3: TGTGCCAGCAGAAACCATAACAGGAGGACAGGGGCCTACAATGAGCAGTTCTTC. It specifies CASRNHNRRTGAYNEQFF.

In this sample, this clonotype turned up a few times. V gene TRBV27 combines with J gene TRBJ2-3; possibly TRBD1 for D (5 bases). Germline CDR1 is MNHEY and CDR2 is SMNVEV (reference sequence). The CDR3 runs 14 residues. The V end lost 1 base, the J end lost 6 bases, and 11 bases lay between the germline ends. CDR3 protein: CASSLWAGYDTQYF. CDR3 nucleotide sequence: TGTGCCAGCAGTTTATGGGCAGGGTACGATACGCAGTATTTT.

V is TRBV28 and J is TRBJ2-1, with 7 nucleotides matching TRBD1. Germline V gives CDR1 MDHEN, CDR2 SYDVKM. V lost 5 bases and J lost 2; bases outside the gene matches: 9. CDR3 length: 16 amino acids. The CDR3 protein is CASSPNKDRPYNEQFF. In DNA form, the CDR3 reads TGTGCCAGCAGTCCCAACAAGGACAGGCCCTACAATGAGCAGTTCTTC. The whole variable domain, remainder taken from reference TRBV28 and TRBJ2-1, is DVKVTQSSRYLVKRTGEKVFLECVQDMDHENMFWYRQDPGLGLRLIYFSYDVKMKEKGDIPEGYSVSREKKERFSLILESASTNQTSMYLCASSPNKDRPYNEQFFGPGTRLTVL.

The table lists this clonotype with a few counts. The gene calls are TRBV7-2 and TRBJ2-2; D may be TRBD2 (6 bases). The V end lost 4 bases, the J end lost 4 bases, and 10 bases lay between the germline ends. Germline values: CDR1 SGHTA, CDR2 FQGNSA. This CDR3 has 14 residues. The DNA for the CDR3 is TGTGCCAGCAGCTGGGGACTGGCCACCGGGGAGCTGTTTTTT. It translates to CASSWGLATGELFF.

CDR3 in amino acids: CASSLYQGEGNTIYF. The DNA of the CDR3 is TGCGCCAGCAGCTTGTACCAGGGGGAAGGAAACACCATATATTTT. The chain couples TRBV5-1 to TRBJ1-3; 7 nucleotides line up with TRBD1. Germline V gene lookup returns CDR1 SGHRS and CDR2 YFSETQ. The CDR3 is 15 residues long. V trimming: 1 base; J trimming: 4 bases; junction bases outside the gene matches: 5.